The present entry profiles one TCR beta chain with its context. 60 Vbeta and 13 Jbeta primers were used in PCR. The data were produced by immunoSEQ multiplex PCR, yet TCRdb's version contains in-frame clones alone and is incomplete. The table has about 160,000 clones, roughly 87% seen once; the top ten hold around 4.3%. CDR3 length: 15 amino acids. Trimming took 5 bases from V and 7 from J, leaving 19 bases between them. Germline lookup yields CDR1 SGHDT and CDR2 YYEEEE. The source of the sample is a study of cytomegalovirus exposure and HLA in healthy donors. The receptor was derived from a man aged 45-65 years in good health and CMV-seropositive. V is TRBV5-6 and J is TRBJ2-1; D may be TRBD1 (6 bases). Sequenced material: PBMCs. CDR3 region: CASSFPTGAGNEQFF. The CDR3 DNA reads TGTGCCAGCAGTTTCCCGACAGGCGCAGGGAATGAGCAGTTCTTC.